Listed below are T cell receptor beta chains from one sample, sequenced in a study of T-cell memory formation after mild COVID-19. TCRdb itself ran the 5' RACE reads through MiXCR, one entry per CDR3 protein. In the table there are under 350,000 distinct CDR3 sequences, roughly 17% of which are singletons. The sample was PBMCs or a T cell subset sorted from them (not recorded which). These receptors were collected from a man younger than 30 who had mild COVID-19 (a few samples of this study predate the infection). Cell type and time point are not known. CDR3s include the opening cysteine and the closing phenylalanine or tryptophan. A D gene is named only where the DNA matches it firmly. Expanded clones are given a class, and other clones once, few, many or no size at all.

>.|TRBV11-2|many|TRBJ2-2
CAISQIGGGHTNAGELFF
TGTGCCATCTCCCAGATCGGCGGGGGCCACACTAACGCCGGGGAGCTGTTTTTT
>.|TRBV7-2|many|TRBJ2-3
CASSSTGNTQYF
TGTGCCAGCAGCTCAACGGGAAATACGCAGTATTTT
>.|TRBV4-3|many|TRBJ1-5
CASSQDRGNQPQHF
TGCGCCAGCAGCCAAGACAGGGGCAATCAGCCCCAGCATTTT
>TRBD1|TRBV7-2|.|TRBJ2-5
CASSLMRDRGETQYF
TGTGCCAGCAGCTTAATGCGGGACAGGGGGGAGACCCAGTACTTC
>TRBD2|TRBV5-1|.|TRBJ2-3
CASSSGLAPDTQYF
TGCGCCAGCAGCTCCGGACTAGCCCCAGATACGCAGTATTTT
>TRBD2|TRBV5-1|once|TRBJ2-3
CASSKRTSGSTDTQYF
TGCGCCAGCAGCAAAAGGACTAGCGGGAGCACAGATACGCAGTATTTT
>TRBD2|TRBV11-2|.|TRBJ2-1
CASSRTSGGYNEQFF
TGTGCCAGCAGCAGGACTAGCGGGGGGTACAATGAGCAGTTCTTC
>TRBD1|TRBV7-2|.|TRBJ1-2
CASSLGGTGGRLDYGYTF
TGTGCCAGCAGCTTAGGCGGGACAGGGGGTCGACTGGACTATGGCTACACCTTC
>TRBD1|TRBV19|many|TRBJ1-6
CASNPRGTYNSPLHF
TGTGCCAGTAACCCCAGGGGGACCTATAATTCACCCCTCCACTTT
>.|TRBV5-1|.|TRBJ1-1
CASSLALGTEAFF
TGCGCCAGCAGCTTGGCCTTAGGGACTGAAGCTTTCTTT
>TRBD2|TRBV7-2|.|TRBJ2-5
CASSPWEGETQYF
TGTGCCAGCAGCCCCTGGGAGGGTGAGACCCAGTACTTC
>TRBD1|TRBV12-3/TRBV12-4|few|TRBJ1-1
CASSPGGRGRTEAFF
TGTGCCAGCAGTCCAGGTGGCAGGGGGAGGACTGAAGCTTTCTTT
>.|TRBV30|.|TRBJ1-1
CARGGPRAFF
TGTGCCCGGGGGGGCCCAAGAGCTTTCTTT
>.|TRBV4-2|.|TRBJ2-7
CASSQHPIPREQYF
TGTGCCAGCAGCCAGCACCCAATCCCCCGCGAGCAGTACTTC
>.|TRBV5-1|few|TRBJ2-7
CASSLDRLYEQYF
TGCGCCAGCAGCTTGGACAGATTATACGAGCAGTACTTC
>TRBD1|TRBV27|.|TRBJ2-1
CASRVQGLGSYNEQFF
TGTGCCAGCAGGGTACAGGGGCTGGGCTCCTACAATGAGCAGTTCTTC
>.|TRBV7-3|few|TRBJ2-6
CASSLRPITGANVLTF
TGTGCCAGCAGCTTACGACCCATCACTGGGGCCAACGTCCTGACTTTC
>.|TRBV2|few|TRBJ2-6
CASRREAGANVLTF
TGTGCCAGCAGGAGGGAAGCTGGGGCCAACGTCCTGACTTTC
>TRBD1|TRBV10-3|.|TRBJ1-5
CAISEGQANQPQHF
TGTGCCATCAGTGAAGGACAGGCCAATCAGCCCCAGCATTTT
>.|TRBV7-9|.|TRBJ1-6
CASSYESEYSPLHF
TGTGCCAGCAGTTATGAGTCAGAATATTCACCCCTCCACTTT
>.|TRBV6-5|.|TRBJ2-6
CASSHPRHSGANVLTF
TGTGCCAGCAGCCACCCGAGGCACTCTGGGGCCAACGTCCTGACTTTC
>.|TRBV18|few|TRBJ2-5
CASSPLGPVQETQYF
TGTGCCAGCTCACCCCTGGGTCCGGTACAAGAAACCCAGTACTTC
>.|TRBV20-1|.|TRBJ1-5
CSARDSRLGRNNQPQHF
TGCAGTGCTAGAGATTCTAGGCTGGGGCGGAACAATCAGCCCCAGCATTTT
>.|TRBV9|few|TRBJ2-2
CASSVALGEGRTGELFF
TGTGCCAGCAGCGTAGCATTAGGAGAGGGGAGAACCGGGGAGCTGTTTTTT
>.|TRBV10-3|few|TRBJ2-5
CAISGIEETQYF
TGTGCCATCAGTGGCATCGAAGAGACCCAGTACTTC
>TRBD1|TRBV27|few|TRBJ1-5
CASRQDRRSNQPQHF
TGTGCCAGCAGACAGGACAGGAGAAGCAATCAGCCCCAGCATTTT
>.|TRBV6-5|few|TRBJ1-1
CASSLGIGTEAFF
TGTGCCAGCAGTTTAGGGATCGGCACTGAAGCTTTCTTT
>.|TRBV10-2|few|TRBJ1-2
CASSESTGVGGYTF
TGCGCCAGCAGTGAGTCGACAGGAGTTGGGGGCTACACCTTC
>.|TRBV11-2|.|TRBJ1-2
CASSSTSTREYGYTF
TGTGCCAGCAGCTCTACGAGTACTCGGGAGTATGGCTACACCTTC
>.|TRBV29-1|.|TRBJ2-5
CSVVEAGLGETQYF
TGCAGCGTCGTGGAGGCGGGGCTCGGGGAGACCCAGTACTTC
>TRBD1|TRBV7-2|few|TRBJ1-2
CASSPQGTGGGGHGYTF
TGTGCCAGCAGCCCCCAGGGGACAGGGGGCGGGGGCCATGGCTACACCTTC
>.|TRBV18|few|TRBJ1-1
CASSPGGQEAFF
TGTGCCAGCTCCCCGGGGGGACAAGAAGCTTTCTTT
>.|TRBV29-1|.|TRBJ2-1
CSVVGGGLYNEQFF
TGCAGCGTTGTTGGTGGGGGGTTGTACAATGAGCAGTTCTTC
>.|TRBV4-1|few|TRBJ2-4
CASSQDLREAKNIQYF
TGCGCCAGCAGCCAAGATTTAAGGGAGGCCAAAAACATTCAGTACTTC
>TRBD1|TRBV11-3|.|TRBJ2-3
CASSLSGTVGDTQYF
TGTGCCAGCAGCTTATCCGGGACAGTGGGAGATACGCAGTATTTT
>TRBD1|TRBV4-1|.|TRBJ1-4
CASSQSGGRRTTNEKLFF
TGCGCCAGCAGCCAATCAGGGGGCAGGAGAACAACTAATGAAAAACTGTTTTTT
>.|TRBV7-2|few|TRBJ2-1
CASSFLPTSNNEQFF
TGTGCCAGCAGCTTTCTCCCCACCTCCAACAATGAGCAGTTCTTC